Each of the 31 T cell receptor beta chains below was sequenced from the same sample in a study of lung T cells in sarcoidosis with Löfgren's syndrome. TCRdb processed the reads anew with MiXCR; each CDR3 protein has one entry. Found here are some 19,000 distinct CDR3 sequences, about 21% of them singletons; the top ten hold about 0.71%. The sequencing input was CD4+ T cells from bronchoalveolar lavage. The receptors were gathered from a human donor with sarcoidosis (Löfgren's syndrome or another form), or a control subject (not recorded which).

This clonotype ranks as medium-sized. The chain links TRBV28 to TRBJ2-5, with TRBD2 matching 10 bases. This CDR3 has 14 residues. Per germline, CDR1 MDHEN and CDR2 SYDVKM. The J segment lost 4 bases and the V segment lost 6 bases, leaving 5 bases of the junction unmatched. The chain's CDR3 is CASRLAGGRETQYF. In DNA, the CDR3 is TGTGCCAGCAGGTTAGCGGGAGGAAGAGAGACCCAGTACTTC. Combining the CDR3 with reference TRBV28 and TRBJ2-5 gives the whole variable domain DVKVTQSSRYLVKRTGEKVFLECVQDMDHENMFWYRQDPGLGLRLIYFSYDVKMKEKGDIPEGYSVSREKKERFSLILESASTNQTSMYLCASRLAGGRETQYFGPGTRLLVL.

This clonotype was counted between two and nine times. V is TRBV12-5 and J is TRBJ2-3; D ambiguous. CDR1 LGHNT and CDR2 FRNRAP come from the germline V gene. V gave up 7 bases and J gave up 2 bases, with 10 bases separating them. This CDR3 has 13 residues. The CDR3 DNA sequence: TGTGCTAGTGCCCCAGAGGTCACAGATACGCAGTATTTT. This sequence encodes CASAPEVTDTQYF.

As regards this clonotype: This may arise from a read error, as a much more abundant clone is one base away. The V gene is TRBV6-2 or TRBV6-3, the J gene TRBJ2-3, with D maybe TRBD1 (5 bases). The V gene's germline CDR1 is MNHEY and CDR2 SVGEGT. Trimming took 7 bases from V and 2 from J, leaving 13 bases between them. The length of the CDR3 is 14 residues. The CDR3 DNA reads TGTGCCAGCAACGTAGGGGTGATCACAGATACGCAGTATTTT. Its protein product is CASNVGVITDTQYF.

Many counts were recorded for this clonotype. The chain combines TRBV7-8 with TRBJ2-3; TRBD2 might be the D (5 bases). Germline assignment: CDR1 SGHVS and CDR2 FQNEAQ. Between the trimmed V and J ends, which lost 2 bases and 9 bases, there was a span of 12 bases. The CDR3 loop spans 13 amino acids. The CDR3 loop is CASSLPARETQYF. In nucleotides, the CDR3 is TGTGCCAGCAGCTTACCGGCCCGGGAAACGCAGTATTTT.

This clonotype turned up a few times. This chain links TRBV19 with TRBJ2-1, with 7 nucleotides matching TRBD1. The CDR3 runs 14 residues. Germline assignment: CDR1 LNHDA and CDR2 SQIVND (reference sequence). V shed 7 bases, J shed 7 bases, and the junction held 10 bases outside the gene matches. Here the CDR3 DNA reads TGTGCCAGTAAGACAGGGCGGTCTGTGAATGAGCAGTTCTTC. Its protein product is CASKTGRSVNEQFF. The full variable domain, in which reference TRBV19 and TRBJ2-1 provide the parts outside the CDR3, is DGGITQSPKYLFRKEGQNVTLSCEQNLNHDAMYWYRQDPGQGLRLIYYSQIVNDFQKGDIAEGYSVSREKKESFPLTVTSAQKNPTAFYLCASKTGRSVNEQFFGPGTRLTVL.

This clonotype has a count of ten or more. CDR3 sequence (DNA): TGTGCCAGCAGTCTTTCTGAGACAGGGCATCAGCCCCAGCATTTT. Amino acid sequence: CASSLSETGHQPQHF. V usage is TRBV12-3 or TRBV12-4 and J usage is TRBJ1-5; 7 nucleotides match TRBD1. This CDR3 has 15 amino acids. V shed 5 bases, J shed 5 bases, and the junction held 9 bases outside the gene matches.

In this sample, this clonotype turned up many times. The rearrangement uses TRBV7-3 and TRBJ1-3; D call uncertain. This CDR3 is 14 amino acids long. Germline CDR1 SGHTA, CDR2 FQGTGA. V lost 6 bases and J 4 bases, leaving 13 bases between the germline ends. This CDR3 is CASSLSLGGNTIYF. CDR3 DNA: TGTGCCAGCAGTCTAAGCTTGGGAGGAAACACCATATATTTT.

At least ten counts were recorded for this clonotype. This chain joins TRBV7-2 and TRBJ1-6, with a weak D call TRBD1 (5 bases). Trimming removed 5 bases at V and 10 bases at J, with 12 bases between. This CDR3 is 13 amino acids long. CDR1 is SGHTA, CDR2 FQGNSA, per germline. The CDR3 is CASSQQERSPLHF. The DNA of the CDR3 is TGTGCCAGCAGCCAACAGGAGCGGTCACCCCTCCACTTT.

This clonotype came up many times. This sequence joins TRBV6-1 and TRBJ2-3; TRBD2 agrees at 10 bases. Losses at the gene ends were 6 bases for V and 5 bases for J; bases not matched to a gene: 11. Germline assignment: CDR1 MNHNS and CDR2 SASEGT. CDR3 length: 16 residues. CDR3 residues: CASSPGGLAGVDTQYF. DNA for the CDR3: TGTGCCAGCAGCCCTGGGGGCCTAGCGGGAGTAGATACGCAGTATTTT.

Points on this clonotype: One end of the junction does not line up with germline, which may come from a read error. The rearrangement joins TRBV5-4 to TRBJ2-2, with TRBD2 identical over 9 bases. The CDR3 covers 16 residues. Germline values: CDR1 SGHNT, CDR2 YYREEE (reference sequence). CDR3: CASHHFTGTSTRELFF. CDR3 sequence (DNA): TGTGCCAGCCACCATTTTACCGGGACTAGCACCCGGGAGCTGTTTTTT.

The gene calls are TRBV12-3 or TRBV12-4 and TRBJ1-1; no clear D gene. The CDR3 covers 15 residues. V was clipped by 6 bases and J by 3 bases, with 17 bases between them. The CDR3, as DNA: TGTGCCAGCAGCCTTGGGTCAGGAGCATACACTGAAGCTTTCTTT. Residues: CASSLGSGAYTEAFF.

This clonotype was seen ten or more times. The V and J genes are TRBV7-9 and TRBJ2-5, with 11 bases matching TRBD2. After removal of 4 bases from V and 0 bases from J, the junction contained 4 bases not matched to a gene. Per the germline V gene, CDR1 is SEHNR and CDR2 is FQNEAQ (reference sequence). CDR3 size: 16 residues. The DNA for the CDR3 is TGTGCCAGCAGCTCCGGGACTAGCGGACACCAAGAGACCCAGTACTTC. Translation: CASSSGTSGHQETQYF.

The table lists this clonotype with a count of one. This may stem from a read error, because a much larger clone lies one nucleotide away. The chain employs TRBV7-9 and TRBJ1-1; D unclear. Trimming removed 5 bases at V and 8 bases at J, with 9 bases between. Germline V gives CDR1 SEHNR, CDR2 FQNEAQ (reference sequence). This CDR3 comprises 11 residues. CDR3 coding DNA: TGTGCCAGCAGCAGCAACATCGAAGCTTTCTTT. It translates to CASSSNIEAFF.

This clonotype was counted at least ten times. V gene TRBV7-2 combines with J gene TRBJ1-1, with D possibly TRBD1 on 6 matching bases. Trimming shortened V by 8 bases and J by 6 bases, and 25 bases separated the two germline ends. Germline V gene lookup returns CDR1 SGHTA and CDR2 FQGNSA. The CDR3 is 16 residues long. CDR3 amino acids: CASVLEGGRGTPEAFF. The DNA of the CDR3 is TGTGCCAGCGTATTAGAGGGGGGCCGGGGCACGCCTGAAGCTTTCTTT.

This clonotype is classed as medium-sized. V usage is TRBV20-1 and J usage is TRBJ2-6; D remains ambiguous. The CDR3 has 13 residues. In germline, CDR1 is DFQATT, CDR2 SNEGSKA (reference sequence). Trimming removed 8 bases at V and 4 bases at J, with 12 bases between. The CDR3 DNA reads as TGCAGTCCCAAAAGCCCCGGGGCCAACGTCCTGACTTTC. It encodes CSPKSPGANVLTF.

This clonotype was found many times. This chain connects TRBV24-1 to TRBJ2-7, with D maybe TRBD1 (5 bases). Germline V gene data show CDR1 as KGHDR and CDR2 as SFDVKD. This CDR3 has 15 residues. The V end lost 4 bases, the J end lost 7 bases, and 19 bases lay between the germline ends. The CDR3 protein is CATSDPGSQTGEQYF. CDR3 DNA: TGTGCCACCAGTGACCCAGGGTCCCAAACGGGTGAGCAGTACTTC.

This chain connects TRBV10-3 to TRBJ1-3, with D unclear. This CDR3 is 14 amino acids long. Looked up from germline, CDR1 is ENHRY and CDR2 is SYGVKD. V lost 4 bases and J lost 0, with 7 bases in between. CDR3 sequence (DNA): TGTGCCATCAGTGGTGGTGGCTCTGGAAACACCATATATTTT. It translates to CAISGGGSGNTIYF.

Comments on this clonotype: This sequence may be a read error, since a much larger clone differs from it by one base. Written as DNA, the CDR3 is TGTGCCAGCAGTTCCCGCACGATCCAAGAGACCCAGTACTTC. It is translated as CASSSRTIQETQYF. This chain joins TRBV5-4 and TRBJ2-5; D gene uncertain. This CDR3 spans 14 amino acids. V was trimmed by 5 bases and J by 1 base, leaving 12 bases between them. Germline V lookup: CDR1 SGHNT, CDR2 YYREEE (reference sequence).

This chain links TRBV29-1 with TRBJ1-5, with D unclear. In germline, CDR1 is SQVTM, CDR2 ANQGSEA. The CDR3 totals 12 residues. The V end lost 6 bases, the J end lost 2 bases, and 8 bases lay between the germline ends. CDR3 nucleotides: TGCAGCGTAGGACGGGGCAATCAGCCCCAGCATTTT. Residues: CSVGRGNQPQHF.

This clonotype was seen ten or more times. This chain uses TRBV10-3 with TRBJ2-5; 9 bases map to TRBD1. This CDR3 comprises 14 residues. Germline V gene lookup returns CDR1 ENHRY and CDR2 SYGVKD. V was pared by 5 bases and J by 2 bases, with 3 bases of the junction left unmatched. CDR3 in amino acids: CAISKDRGQETQYF. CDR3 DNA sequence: TGTGCCATCAGTAAAGACAGGGGGCAAGAGACCCAGTACTTC.

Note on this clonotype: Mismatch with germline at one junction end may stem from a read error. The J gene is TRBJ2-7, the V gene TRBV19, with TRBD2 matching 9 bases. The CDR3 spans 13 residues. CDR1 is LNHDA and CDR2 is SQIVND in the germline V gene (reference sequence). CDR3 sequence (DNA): TGTGCCACTAAGGGACTAGCTTCCTCCGAGCAGTACTTC. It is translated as CATKGLASSEQYF.

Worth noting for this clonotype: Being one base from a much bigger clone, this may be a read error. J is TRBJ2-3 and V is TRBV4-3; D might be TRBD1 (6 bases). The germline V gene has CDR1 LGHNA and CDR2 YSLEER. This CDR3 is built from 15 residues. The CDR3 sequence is CASSQASGDTVTQYF. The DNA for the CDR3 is TGCGCCAGCAGCCAAGCGTCAGGGGATACAGTTACGCAGTATTTT.

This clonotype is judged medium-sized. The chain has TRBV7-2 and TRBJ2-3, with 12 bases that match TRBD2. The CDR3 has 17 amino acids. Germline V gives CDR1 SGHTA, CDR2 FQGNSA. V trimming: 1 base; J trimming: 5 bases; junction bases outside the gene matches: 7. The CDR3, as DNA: TGTGCCAGCAGCTTAGGGGGACTAGCGGGCCGAAAAGATACGCAGTATTTT. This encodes CASSLGGLAGRKDTQYF.

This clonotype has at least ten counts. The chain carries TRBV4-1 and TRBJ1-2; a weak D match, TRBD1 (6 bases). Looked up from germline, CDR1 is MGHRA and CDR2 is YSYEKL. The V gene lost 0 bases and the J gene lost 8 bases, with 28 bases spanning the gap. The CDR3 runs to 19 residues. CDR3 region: CASSQDESGAPASIEGYTF. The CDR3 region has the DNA TGCGCCAGCAGCCAAGATGAATCGGGGGCCCCCGCTTCCATCGAGGGCTACACCTTC.

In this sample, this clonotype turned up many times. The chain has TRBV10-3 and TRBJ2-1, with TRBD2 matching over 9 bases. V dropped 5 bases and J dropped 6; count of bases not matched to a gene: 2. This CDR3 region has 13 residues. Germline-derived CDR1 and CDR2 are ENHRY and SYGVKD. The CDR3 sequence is CAISLAGANEQFF. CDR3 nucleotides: TGTGCCATCAGTTTAGCGGGGGCCAATGAGCAGTTCTTC.

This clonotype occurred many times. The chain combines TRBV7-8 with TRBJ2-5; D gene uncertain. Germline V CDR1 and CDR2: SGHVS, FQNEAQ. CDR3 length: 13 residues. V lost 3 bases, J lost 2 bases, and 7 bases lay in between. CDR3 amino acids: CASSLGIQETQYF. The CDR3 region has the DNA TGTGCCAGCAGCTTGGGCATACAAGAGACCCAGTACTTC.

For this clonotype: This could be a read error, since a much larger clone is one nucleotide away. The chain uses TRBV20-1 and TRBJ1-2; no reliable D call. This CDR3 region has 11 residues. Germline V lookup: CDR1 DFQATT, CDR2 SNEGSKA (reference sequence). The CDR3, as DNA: TGCAGCGGAAGCGGGGTTGATGGCTACACCTTC. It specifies CSGSGVDGYTF.

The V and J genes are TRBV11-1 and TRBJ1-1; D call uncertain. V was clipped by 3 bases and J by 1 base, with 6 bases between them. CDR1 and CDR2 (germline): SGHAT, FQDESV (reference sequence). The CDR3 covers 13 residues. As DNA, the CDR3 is TGTGCCAGCAGCTTCCAGGAGAACACTGAAGCTTTCTTT. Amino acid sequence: CASSFQENTEAFF. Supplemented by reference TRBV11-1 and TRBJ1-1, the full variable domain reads EAEVAQSPRYKITEKSQAVAFWCDPISGHATLYWYRQILGQGPELLVQFQDESVVDDSQLPKDRFSAERLKGVDSTLKIQPAELGDSAMYLCASSFQENTEAFFGQGTRLTVV.

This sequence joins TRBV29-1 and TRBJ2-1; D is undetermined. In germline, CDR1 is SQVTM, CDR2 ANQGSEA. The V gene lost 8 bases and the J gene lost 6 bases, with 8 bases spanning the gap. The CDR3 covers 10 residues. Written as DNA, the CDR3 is TGCAGCCTTTGTTCCAATGAGCAGTTCTTC. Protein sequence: CSLCSNEQFF.

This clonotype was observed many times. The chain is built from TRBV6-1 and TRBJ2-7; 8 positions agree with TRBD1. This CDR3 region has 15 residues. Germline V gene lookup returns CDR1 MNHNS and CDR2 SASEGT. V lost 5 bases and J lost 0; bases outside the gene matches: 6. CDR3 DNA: TGTGCCAGCAGTTGGGGACAGGCCGGCTCCTACGAGCAGTACTTC. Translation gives CASSWGQAGSYEQYF.

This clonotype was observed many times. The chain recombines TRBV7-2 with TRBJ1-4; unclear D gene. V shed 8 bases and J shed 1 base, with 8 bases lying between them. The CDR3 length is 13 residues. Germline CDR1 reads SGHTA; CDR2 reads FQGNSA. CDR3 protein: CASGQQTNEKLFF. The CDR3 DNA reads TGTGCCAGCGGGCAACAAACTAATGAAAAACTGTTTTTT.